The rows below give T cell receptor beta chains drawn from one sample of a study of post-analysis software for immune sequencing data. TCRdb passed the PCR reads through MiXCR, listing each CDR3 protein once. Among about 540,000 distinct CDR3 sequences listed, 34% were seen once. The source material was blood. These receptor sequences come from a girl younger than 18 with multiple sclerosis. CDR3s include the opening cysteine and the closing phenylalanine or tryptophan. The D gene is left open where the match is weak. Rows may omit the clone size; those that give it use once, few, many or a size class.

.,TRBJ1-5,.,TRBV19,CASIGGDINQPQHF,TGTGCCAGTATTGGAGGGGACATCAATCAGCCCCAGCATTTT
.,TRBJ2-7,TRBD1,TRBV20-1,CSARDRAPYEQYF,TGCAGTGCCCGGGACAGGGCCCCCTACGAGCAGTACTTC
.,TRBJ2-4,.,TRBV4-2,CASSQENIQYF,TGTGCCAGCAGCCAGGAGAACATTCAGTACTTC
.,TRBJ2-3,TRBD2,TRBV19,CASSMASGGPTTSTDTQYF,TGTGCCAGTAGTATGGCTAGCGGGGGCCCCACGACCAGCACAGATACGCAGTATTTT
few,TRBJ2-5,TRBD2,TRBV2,CASRGSGGVQETQYF,TGTGCCAGCAGAGGCAGCGGGGGGGTTCAAGAGACCCAGTACTTC
.,TRBJ2-3,.,TRBV5-5,CASSLVPGQGTDTQYF,TGTGCCAGCAGCTTGGTCCCGGGACAAGGCACAGATACGCAGTATTTT
.,TRBJ2-7,TRBD1,TRBV6-6,CASSYSIGTGDNEQYF,TGTGCCAGCAGTTACTCGATAGGGACAGGGGACAATGAGCAGTACTTC
.,TRBJ1-4,.,TRBV6-5,CASSRTAATNEKLFF,TGTGCCAGCAGTCGGACAGCTGCAACTAATGAAAAACTGTTTTTT
.,TRBJ2-3,.,TRBV6-2/TRBV6-3,CASTARTTDTQYF,TGTGCCAGCACTGCCCGAACCACAGATACGCAGTATTTT
.,TRBJ2-1,.,TRBV11-3,CASSSDLLWNEQFF,TGTGCCAGCTCCTCGGACTTGCTCTGGAATGAGCAGTTCTTC
.,TRBJ1-4,.,TRBV4-1,CASSQFTVEELFF,TGCGCCAGCAGCCAGTTCACCGTTGAAGAACTGTTTTTT
.,TRBJ2-3,TRBD2,TRBV9,CASSASLAGGYGTDTQYF,TGTGCCAGCAGCGCTAGTCTAGCGGGGGGGTATGGCACAGATACGCAGTATTTT
.,TRBJ2-7,TRBD1,TRBV27,CASSLLRTGTPREQYF,TGTGCCAGCAGTTTACTTAGGACAGGGACCCCTCGCGAGCAGTACTTC
.,TRBJ1-2,.,TRBV5-5,CASSASDPGGVNYGYTF,TGTGCCAGCAGCGCGTCCGACCCCGGTGGGGTTAACTATGGCTACACCTTC